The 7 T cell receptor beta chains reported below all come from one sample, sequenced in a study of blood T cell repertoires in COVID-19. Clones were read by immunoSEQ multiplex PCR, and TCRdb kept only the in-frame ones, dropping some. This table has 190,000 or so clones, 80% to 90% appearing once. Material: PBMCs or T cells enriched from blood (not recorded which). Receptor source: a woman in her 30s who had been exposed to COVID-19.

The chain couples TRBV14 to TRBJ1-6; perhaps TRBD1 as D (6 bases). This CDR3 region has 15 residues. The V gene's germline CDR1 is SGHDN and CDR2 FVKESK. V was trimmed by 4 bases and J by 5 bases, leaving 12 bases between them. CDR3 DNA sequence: TGTGCCAGCAGCCGAGGGACAATGGATAATTCACCCCTCCACTTT. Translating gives CASSRGTMDNSPLHF. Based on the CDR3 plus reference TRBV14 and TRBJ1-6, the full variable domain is EAGVTQFPSHSVIEKGQTVTLRCDPISGHDNLYWYRRVMGKEIKFLLHFVKESKQDESGMPNNRFLAERTGGTYSTLKVQPAELEDSGVYFCASSRGTMDNSPLHFGNGTRLTVT.

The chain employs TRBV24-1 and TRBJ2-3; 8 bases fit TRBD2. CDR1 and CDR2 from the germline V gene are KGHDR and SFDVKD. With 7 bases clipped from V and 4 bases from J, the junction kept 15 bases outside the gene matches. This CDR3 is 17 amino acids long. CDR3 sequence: CATSESPWSGGADTQYF. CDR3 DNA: TGTGCCACCAGCGAATCACCTTGGTCGGGGGGGGCAGATACGCAGTATTTT.

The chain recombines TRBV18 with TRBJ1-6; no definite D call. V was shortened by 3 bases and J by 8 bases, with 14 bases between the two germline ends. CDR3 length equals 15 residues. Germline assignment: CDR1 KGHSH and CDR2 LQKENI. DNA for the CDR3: TGTGCCAGCTCACCCGGCCACCCCGAGGATTCACCCCTCCACTTT. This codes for CASSPGHPEDSPLHF.

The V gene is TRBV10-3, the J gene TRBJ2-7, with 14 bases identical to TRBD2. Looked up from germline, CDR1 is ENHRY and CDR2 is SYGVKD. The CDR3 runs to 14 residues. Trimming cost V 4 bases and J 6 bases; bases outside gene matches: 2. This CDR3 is CAISAGTSGGEQYF. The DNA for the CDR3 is TGTGCCATCAGTGCCGGGACTAGCGGGGGCGAGCAGTACTTC.

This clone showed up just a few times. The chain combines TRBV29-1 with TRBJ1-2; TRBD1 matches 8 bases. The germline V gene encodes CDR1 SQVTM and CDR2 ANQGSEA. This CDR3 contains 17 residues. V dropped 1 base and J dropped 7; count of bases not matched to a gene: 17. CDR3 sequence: CSVEGRSLAGGLGGYTF. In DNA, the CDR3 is TGCAGCGTTGAAGGCCGGTCGCTTGCAGGGGGCCTAGGTGGCTACACCTTC.

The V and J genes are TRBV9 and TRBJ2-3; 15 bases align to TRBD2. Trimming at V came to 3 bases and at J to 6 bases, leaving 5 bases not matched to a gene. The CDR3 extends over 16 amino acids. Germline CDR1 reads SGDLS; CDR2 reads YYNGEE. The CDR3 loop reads CASSGGLAGGADTQYF. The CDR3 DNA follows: TGTGCCAGCAGCGGCGGACTAGCGGGGGGGGCGGATACGCAGTATTTT.

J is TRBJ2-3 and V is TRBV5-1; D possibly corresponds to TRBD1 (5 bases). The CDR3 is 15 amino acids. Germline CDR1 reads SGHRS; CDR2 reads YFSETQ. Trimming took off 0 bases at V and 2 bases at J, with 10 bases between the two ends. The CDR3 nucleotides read TGCGCCAGCAGCTTGGAGGACAAAGCCACAGATACGCAGTATTTT. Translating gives CASSLEDKATDTQYF.